This T cell receptor (beta chain) was found in a study of tumor-infiltrating lymphocytes in primary liver carcinoma. The CDR3 is 11 residues long. Germline V gene lookup returns CDR1 GTSNPN and CDR2 SVGIG (reference sequence). V was cut by 7 bases and J by 2 bases, with 8 bases left in between. Making TCR beta cDNA involved approximately 480 ng total RNA and a constant-region primer. Three rounds of nested multiplex PCR with slightly modified ARM-PCR produced TCR beta libraries. TRBV1-TRBV30 forward primers paired with a C-beta reverse primer drove the first two PCR rounds, around 9 cycles each. MiXCR, run by TCRdb on the multiplex PCR reads, gives a single entry per CDR3 protein. This repertoire shows about 130,000 distinct CDR3 sequences, 64% found once; its top ten account for 8.4%. Co-extracting RNA and DNA was done with roughly 17-31 mg of unsorted bulk tissue as input.

Sequences were obtained from liver tumor tissue from sampling region 3. Subset indicated: tumor region T3, left-lateral pole. This receptor was taken from an older woman with primary liver carcinoma and hepatitis B virus infection. The chain employs TRBV30 and TRBJ2-5; D is unresolved. The CDR3 protein is CALSPQETQYF. In DNA form, the CDR3 reads TGTGCCTTGAGCCCTCAAGAGACCCAGTACTTC.